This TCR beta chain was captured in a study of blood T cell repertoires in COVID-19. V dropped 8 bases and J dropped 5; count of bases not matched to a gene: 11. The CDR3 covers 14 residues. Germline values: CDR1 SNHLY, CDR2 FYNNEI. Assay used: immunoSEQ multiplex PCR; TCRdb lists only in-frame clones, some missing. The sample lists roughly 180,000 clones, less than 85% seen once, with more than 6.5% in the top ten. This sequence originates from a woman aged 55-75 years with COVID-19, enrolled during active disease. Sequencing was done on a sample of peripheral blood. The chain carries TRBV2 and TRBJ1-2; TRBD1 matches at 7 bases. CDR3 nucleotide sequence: TGTGCCAGCTACCGGGACAGCCTTGGATATGGCTACACCTTC. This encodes CASYRDSLGYGYTF.